This T cell receptor (beta chain) was retrieved from a study of blood T cell repertoires in COVID-19. Clones were sequenced by immunoSEQ multiplex PCR, and TCRdb holds only the in-frame ones, with some missing. The data show over 45,000 clones, approximately 81% seen once. The CDR3 extends over 12 amino acids. CDR1 is SNHLY and CDR2 is FYNNEI in the germline V gene. V lost 3 bases to trimming and J lost 4 bases, with 4 bases between them. This clone has a single count. This receptor was taken from a woman of 80 years or more with active or convalescent COVID-19. Material for sequencing was peripheral blood. This chain connects TRBV2 to TRBJ1-5; D uncertain. The CDR3 DNA sequence: TGTGCCAGCAGTGACAGGAATCAGCCCCAGCATTTT. This codes for CASSDRNQPQHF.